These 7 T cell receptor beta chains came from one sample sequenced in a study of beta chain features in type 1 diabetes. The entirety of the isolated RNA underwent reverse transcription, so expressed TCRB transcripts were sequenced. Data came from immunoSEQ multiplex PCR; TCRdb stores just in-frame clones and leaves some out. Seen here are approximately 340,000 clones, about 15% observed once, and the top ten hold under 0.02%. Sample: naive CD4+ T cells from blood. The receptors stem from a young woman in good health.

This chain links TRBV5-4 with TRBJ2-1; tentatively, D is TRBD2 (6 bases). Germline CDR1 is SGHNT and CDR2 is YYREEE (reference sequence). The CDR3 has 15 residues. The V end lost 3 bases, the J end lost 2 bases, and 12 bases lay between the germline ends. The chain's CDR3 is CASSWVAATYNEQFF. Written as DNA, the CDR3 is TGTGCCAGCAGCTGGGTAGCGGCTACCTACAATGAGCAGTTCTTC.

The chain recombines TRBV15 with TRBJ2-2; 8 bases align to TRBD1. The CDR3 sequence is 18 residues long. The trim removed 2 bases at V and 0 bases at J, leaving 8 bases unmatched. The germline V gene has CDR1 LNHNV and CDR2 YYDKDF (reference sequence). This CDR3 reads CATSRPDRGISNTGELFF. CDR3 DNA sequence: TGTGCCACCAGCAGACCCGACAGGGGAATCTCGAACACCGGGGAGCTGTTTTTT.

This clone was seen a handful of times. The rearrangement joins TRBV19 to TRBJ1-2; no definite D call. The V end lost 9 bases, the J end lost 0 bases, and 23 bases lay between the germline ends. Germline-derived CDR1 and CDR2 are LNHDA and SQIVND (reference sequence). There are 17 residues in the CDR3. CDR3 amino acids: CASEGRGYGLTNYGYTF. CDR3 in DNA: TGTGCCAGCGAAGGGCGGGGATACGGACTGACTAACTATGGCTACACCTTC.

The CDR3 loop is CASSRNRAEAFF. As DNA, the CDR3 is TGCGCCAGCAGCCGAAACAGAGCTGAAGCTTTCTTT. The chain is built from TRBV4-1 and TRBJ1-1; no clear D. Between the trimmed V and J ends, which lost 4 bases and 6 bases, there was a span of 9 bases. The CDR3 has 12 residues. The germline V gene encodes CDR1 MGHRA and CDR2 YSYEKL.

The V gene is TRBV30, the J gene TRBJ2-7, with D possibly matching TRBD1 (5 bases). Looked up from germline, CDR1 is GTSNPN and CDR2 is SVGIG (reference sequence). The length of the CDR3 is 15 residues. The germline V and J ends were trimmed by 2 bases and 2 bases, with 16 bases remaining between them. The CDR3 region has the DNA TGTGCCTGGAGTTCCCCCGGTAGGGGCACCTACGAGCAGTACTTC. This codes for CAWSSPGRGTYEQYF.

The table lists this clone with a few counts. The chain employs TRBV30 and TRBJ2-5; no reliable D call. The V end lost 5 bases, the J end lost 4 bases, and 11 bases lay between the germline ends. Germline V gives CDR1 GTSNPN, CDR2 SVGIG (reference sequence). CDR3 length equals 12 residues. The CDR3 region is CAWGPVGETQYF. The CDR3 bases are TGTGCCTGGGGGCCTGTGGGAGAGACCCAGTACTTC.

The table lists this clone with a few counts. The chain carries TRBV7-2 and TRBJ2-1; 8 bases match TRBD2. The CDR3 has 14 residues. Germline assignment: CDR1 SGHTA and CDR2 FQGNSA. V lost 5 bases, J lost 8 bases, and 8 bases stayed unmatched. The CDR3 nucleotides read TGTGCCAGCAGCCCGCGAGCGGGAGTCGATGAGCAGTTCTTC. It yields the protein CASSPRAGVDEQFF. Full variable domain (remainder filled in from reference TRBV7-2 and TRBJ2-1): GAGVSQSPSNKVTEKGKDVELRCDPISGHTALYWYRQSLGQGLEFLIYFQGNSAPDKSGLPSDRFSAERTGGSVSTLTIQRTQQEDSAVYLCASSPRAGVDEQFFGPGTRLTVL.